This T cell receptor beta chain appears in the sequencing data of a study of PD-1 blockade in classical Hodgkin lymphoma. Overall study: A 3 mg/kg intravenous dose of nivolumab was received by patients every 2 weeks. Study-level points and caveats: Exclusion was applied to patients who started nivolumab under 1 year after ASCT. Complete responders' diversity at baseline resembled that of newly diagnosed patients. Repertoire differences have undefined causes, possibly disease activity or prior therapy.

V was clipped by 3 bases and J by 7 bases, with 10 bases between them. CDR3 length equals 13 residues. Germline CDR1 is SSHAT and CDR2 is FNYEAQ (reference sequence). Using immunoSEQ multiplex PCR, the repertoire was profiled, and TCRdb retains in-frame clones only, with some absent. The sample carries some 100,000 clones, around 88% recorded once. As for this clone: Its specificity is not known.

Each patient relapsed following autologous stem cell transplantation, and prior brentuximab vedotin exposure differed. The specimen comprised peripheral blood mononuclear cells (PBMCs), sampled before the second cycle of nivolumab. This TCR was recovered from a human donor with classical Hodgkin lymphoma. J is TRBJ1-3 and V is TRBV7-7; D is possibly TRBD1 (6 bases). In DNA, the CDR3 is TGTGCCAGCAGCTTGGACAGTGGCAACACCATATATTTT. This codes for CASSLDSGNTIYF. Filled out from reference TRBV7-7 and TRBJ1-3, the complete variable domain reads GAGVSQSPRYKVTKRGQDVTLRCDPISSHATLYWYQQALGQGPEFLTYFNYEAQPDKSGLPSDRFSAERPEGSISTLTIQRTEQRDSAMYRCASSLDSGNTIYFGEGSWLTVV.